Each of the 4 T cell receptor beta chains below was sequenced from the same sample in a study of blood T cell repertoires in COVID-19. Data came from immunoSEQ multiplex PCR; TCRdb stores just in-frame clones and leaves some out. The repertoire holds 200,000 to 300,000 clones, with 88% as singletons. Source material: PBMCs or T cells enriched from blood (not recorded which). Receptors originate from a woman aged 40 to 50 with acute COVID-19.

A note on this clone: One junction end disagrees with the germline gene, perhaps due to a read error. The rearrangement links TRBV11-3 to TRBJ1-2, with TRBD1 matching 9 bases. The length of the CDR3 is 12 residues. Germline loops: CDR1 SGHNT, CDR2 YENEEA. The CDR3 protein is CASSSTGTGTSF. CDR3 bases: TGTGCCAGCAGCTCGACCGGGACAGGGACCTCGTTC.

CDR3 DNA sequence: TGTGCCAGCAGCTTAGCGAGGACTAGCGGGGATGAGCAGTTCTTC. This sequence encodes CASSLARTSGDEQFF. The chain has TRBV7-8 and TRBJ2-1; 12 bases fit TRBD2. V shed 0 bases, J shed 8 bases, and the junction held 2 bases outside the gene matches. The CDR3 contains 15 residues. Germline CDR1 is SGHVS and CDR2 is FQNEAQ.

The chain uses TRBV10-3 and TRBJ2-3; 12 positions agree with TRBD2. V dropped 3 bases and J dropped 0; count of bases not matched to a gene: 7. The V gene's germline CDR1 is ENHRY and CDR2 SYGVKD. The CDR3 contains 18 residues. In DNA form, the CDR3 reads TGTGCCATCAGTGACCTGGGACTAGCGGGCTCTAGCACAGATACGCAGTATTTT. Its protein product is CAISDLGLAGSSTDTQYF.

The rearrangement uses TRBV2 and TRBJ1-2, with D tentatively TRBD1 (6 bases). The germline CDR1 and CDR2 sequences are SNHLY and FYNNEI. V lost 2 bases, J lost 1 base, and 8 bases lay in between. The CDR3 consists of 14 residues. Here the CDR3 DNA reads TGTGCCAGCAGTGAACAGGGGATTAACTATGGCTACACCTTC. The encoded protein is CASSEQGINYGYTF.